This is a list of T cell receptor beta chains from one sample in a study of beta chain features in type 1 diabetes. Produced via immunoSEQ multiplex PCR; TCRdb's table is partial and in-frame only. The repertoire includes 600,000 to 650,000 clones, 15% to 19% of them detected once, and around 0.095% sits in the top ten. Specimen: naive CD4+ T cells from blood. These receptors originate from a young man in good health. Both conserved end residues are part of each CDR3. D genes are given only for firm matches. Size tells how often a clone was seen (once, few, many) or the class of an expanded clone, and some rows leave it out.

>TRBJ2-1|TRBV28|-|-
CASSLVQGLREQFF
TGTGCCAGCAGTTTAGTGCAGGGGCTCAGGGAGCAGTTCTTC
>TRBJ2-6|TRBV28|few|TRBD1
CASGQVRSGANVLTF
TGTGCCAGCGGACAGGTCCGCTCTGGGGCCAACGTCCTGACTTTC
>TRBJ1-2|TRBV10-3|few|-
CAVNLGPSSGYTF
TGTGCCGTAAACCTCGGACCCTCCTCGGGCTACACCTTC
>TRBJ2-1|TRBV10-3|few|TRBD2
CAIKSASGLTAREQFF
TGTGCCATCAAATCGGCTAGCGGCTTGACAGCGAGGGAGCAGTTCTTC
>TRBJ2-7|TRBV4-3|few|-
CASSQDVRVPSYEQYF
TGCGCCAGCAGCCAAGACGTCCGGGTTCCCTCCTACGAGCAGTACTTC
>TRBJ1-2|TRBV19|few|-
CASSLHSGLDGYTF
TGTGCCAGTAGCCTCCATTCAGGGCTCGACGGCTACACCTTC
>TRBJ2-3|TRBV9|-|-
CASSSDRRDTQYF
TGTGCCAGCAGCTCTGACAGAAGGGATACGCAGTATTTT
>TRBJ1-2|TRBV7-2|-|-
CASSLFGVDYGYTF
TGTGCCAGCAGCTTATTTGGGGTTGACTATGGCTACACCTTC
>TRBJ2-5|TRBV7-7|-|TRBD1
CASSTDRGHGETQYF
TGTGCCAGCAGCACGGACAGGGGGCATGGGGAGACCCAGTACTTC
>TRBJ1-2|TRBV5-4|few|TRBD1
CASTFDRGHGYTF
TGTGCCAGCACCTTCGACAGGGGACATGGCTACACCTTC
>TRBJ1-2|TRBV18|few|-
CASSLDLFYGYTF
TGTGCCAGCTCACTGGACCTCTTCTATGGCTACACCTTC
>TRBJ1-5|TRBV9|-|-
CASSVEGEKGASQHF
TGTGCCAGCAGCGTAGAGGGGGAAAAAGGTGCATCCCAGCATTTT
>TRBJ2-1|TRBV28|few|TRBD2
CASSTLAGGHEQFF
TGTGCCAGCAGTACATTAGCGGGAGGCCATGAGCAGTTCTTC